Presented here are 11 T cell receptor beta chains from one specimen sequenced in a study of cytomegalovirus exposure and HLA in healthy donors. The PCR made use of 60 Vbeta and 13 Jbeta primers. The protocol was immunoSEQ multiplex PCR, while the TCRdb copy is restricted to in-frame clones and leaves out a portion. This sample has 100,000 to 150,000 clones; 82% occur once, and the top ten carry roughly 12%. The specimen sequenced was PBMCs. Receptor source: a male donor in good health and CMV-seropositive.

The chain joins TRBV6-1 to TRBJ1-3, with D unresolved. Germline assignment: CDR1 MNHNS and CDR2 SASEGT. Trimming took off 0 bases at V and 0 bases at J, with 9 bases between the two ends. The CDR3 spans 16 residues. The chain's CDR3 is CASSEARSNSGNTIYF. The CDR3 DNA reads TGTGCCAGCAGTGAAGCGCGTTCTAACTCTGGAAACACCATATATTTT.

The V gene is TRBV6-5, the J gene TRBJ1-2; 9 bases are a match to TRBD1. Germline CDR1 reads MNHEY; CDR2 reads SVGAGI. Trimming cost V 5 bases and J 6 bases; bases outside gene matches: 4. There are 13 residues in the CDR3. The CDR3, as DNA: TGTGCCAGCAGTCCGCGGACAGGGGATGGCTACACCTTC. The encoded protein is CASSPRTGDGYTF.

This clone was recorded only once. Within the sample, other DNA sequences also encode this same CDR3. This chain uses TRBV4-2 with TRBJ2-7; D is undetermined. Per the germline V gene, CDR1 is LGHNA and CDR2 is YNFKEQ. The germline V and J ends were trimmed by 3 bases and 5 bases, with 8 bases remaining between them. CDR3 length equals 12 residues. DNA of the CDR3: TGTGCCAGCAGCCAGAGCCTAGACGAGCAGTACTTC. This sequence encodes CASSQSLDEQYF.

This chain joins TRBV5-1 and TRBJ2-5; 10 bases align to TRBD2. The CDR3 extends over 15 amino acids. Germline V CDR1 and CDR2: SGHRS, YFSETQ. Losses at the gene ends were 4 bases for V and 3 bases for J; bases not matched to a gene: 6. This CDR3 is CASSRPSGSEETQYF. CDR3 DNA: TGCGCCAGCAGCCGACCTAGCGGGAGTGAAGAGACCCAGTACTTC. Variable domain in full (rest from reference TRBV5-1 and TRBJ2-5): KAGVTQTPRYLIKTRGQQVTLSCSPISGHRSVSWYQQTPGQGLQFLFEYFSETQRNKGNFPGRFSGRQFSNSRSEMNVSTLELGDSALYLCASSRPSGSEETQYFGPGTRLLVL.

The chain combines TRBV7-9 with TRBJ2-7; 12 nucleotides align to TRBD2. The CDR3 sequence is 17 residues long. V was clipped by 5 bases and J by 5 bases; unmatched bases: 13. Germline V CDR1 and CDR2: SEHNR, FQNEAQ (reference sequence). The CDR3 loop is CASSLVALAGGPHEQYF. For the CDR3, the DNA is TGTGCCAGCAGCCTCGTCGCGCTAGCGGGAGGGCCCCACGAGCAGTACTTC.

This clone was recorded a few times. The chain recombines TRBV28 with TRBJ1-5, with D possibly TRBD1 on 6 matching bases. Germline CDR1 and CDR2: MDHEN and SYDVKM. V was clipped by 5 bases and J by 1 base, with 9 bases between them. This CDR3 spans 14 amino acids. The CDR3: CASSLGQSNQPQHF. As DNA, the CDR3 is TGTGCCAGCAGTCTCGGACAGAGCAATCAGCCCCAGCATTTT.

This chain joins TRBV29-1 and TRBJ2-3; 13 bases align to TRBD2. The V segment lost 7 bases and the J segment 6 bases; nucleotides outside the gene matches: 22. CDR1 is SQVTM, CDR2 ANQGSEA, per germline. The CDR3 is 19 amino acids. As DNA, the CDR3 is TGCAGCGCCCTTCGAGCCCCATGGACTAGCGGGAGTCGGACCGATACGCAGTATTTT. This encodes CSALRAPWTSGSRTDTQYF.

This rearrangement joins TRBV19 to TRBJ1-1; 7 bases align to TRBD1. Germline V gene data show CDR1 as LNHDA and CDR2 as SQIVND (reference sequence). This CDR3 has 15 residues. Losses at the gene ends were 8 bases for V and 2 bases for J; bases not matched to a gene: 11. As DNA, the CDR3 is TGTGCCAGTTCGGGCCCGACAGGGATTAACACTGAAGCTTTCTTT. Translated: CASSGPTGINTEAFF. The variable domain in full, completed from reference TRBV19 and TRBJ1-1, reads DGGITQSPKYLFRKEGQNVTLSCEQNLNHDAMYWYRQDPGQGLRLIYYSQIVNDFQKGDIAEGYSVSREKKESFPLTVTSAQKNPTAFYLCASSGPTGINTEAFFGQGTRLTVV.

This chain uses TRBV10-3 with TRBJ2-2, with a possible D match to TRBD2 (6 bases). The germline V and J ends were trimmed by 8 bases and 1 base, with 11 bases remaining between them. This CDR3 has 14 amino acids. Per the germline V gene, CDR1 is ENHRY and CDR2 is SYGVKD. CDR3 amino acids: CAISGTQNTGELFF. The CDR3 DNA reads TGTGCCATCTCCGGGACTCAGAACACCGGGGAGCTGTTTTTT.

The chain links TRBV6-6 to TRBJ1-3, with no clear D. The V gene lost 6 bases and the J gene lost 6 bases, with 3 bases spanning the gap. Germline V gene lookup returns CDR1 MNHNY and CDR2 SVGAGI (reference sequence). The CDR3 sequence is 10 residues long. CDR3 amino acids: CASSQNTIYF. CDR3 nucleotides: TGTGCCAGCAGCCAAAACACCATATATTTT.

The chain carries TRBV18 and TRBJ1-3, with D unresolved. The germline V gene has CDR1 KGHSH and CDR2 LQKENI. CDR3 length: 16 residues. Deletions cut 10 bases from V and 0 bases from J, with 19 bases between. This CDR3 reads CATRHVRNDSGNTIYF. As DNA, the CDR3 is TGTGCCACCAGGCACGTCAGGAACGACTCTGGAAACACCATATATTTT.